What follows are 12 T cell receptor beta chains derived from one specimen sequenced in a study of T-cell reconstitution after alpha-beta-depleted transplantation in children. During its preparation, the TCRbeta library received unique molecular identifiers. TCRdb re-analysed the PCR reads in MiXCR, keeping a single row per CDR3 protein. The profile covers 250,000 to 400,000 distinct CDR3 sequences, with more than 20% appearing a single time and approximately 11% taken by the ten largest. This sample comprised PBMCs, mostly from graft donor cells, obtained 180 days after TCRalphabeta/CD19-depleted stem cell transplant. These receptors originate from a male patient between 10 and 17 years old who had a stem cell transplant for acute lymphoblastic leukemia, so the T cells may come from the graft donor.

This chain joins TRBV7-8 and TRBJ2-4; 11 bases line up with TRBD2. Germline V gene lookup returns CDR1 SGHVS and CDR2 FQNEAQ. Losses at the gene ends were 2 bases for V and 0 bases for J; bases not matched to a gene: 9. The CDR3 spans 19 residues. CDR3 sequence: CASSLPGLAALLAKNIQYF. CDR3 nucleotide sequence: TGTGCCAGCAGCTTACCGGGACTAGCGGCCTTGCTAGCCAAAAACATTCAGTACTTC. Together with reference TRBV7-8 and TRBJ2-4, the CDR3 gives the full variable domain: GAGVSQSPRYKVAKRGQDVALRCDPISGHVSLFWYQQALGQGPEFLTYFQNEAQLDKSGLPSDRFFAERPEGSVSTLKIQRTQQEDSAVYLCASSLPGLAALLAKNIQYFGAGTRLSVL.

This rearrangement joins TRBV5-5 to TRBJ2-3, with D uncertain. The V and J ends lost 0 bases and 2 bases respectively, with 16 bases between them. CDR1 SGHKS and CDR2 YYEKEE come from the germline V gene (reference sequence). The CDR3 is 17 residues long. DNA for the CDR3: TGTGCCAGCAGCTTGGCCGGTGCGGCCACAATCACAGATACGCAGTATTTT. Translated: CASSLAGAATITDTQYF.

This clonotype was seen a few times. The genes are TRBV2 and TRBJ2-1, with D unresolved. Trimming removed 6 bases from V and 1 base from J, with 10 bases in between. Germline CDR1 is SNHLY and CDR2 is FYNNEI. The CDR3 consists of 14 residues. CDR3 protein: CASRELRSYNEQFF. CDR3 DNA sequence: TGTGCCAGCAGGGAACTTCGGTCCTACAATGAGCAGTTCTTC.

The table lists this clonotype with a few counts. This chain links TRBV5-1 with TRBJ2-1, with 16 bases identical to TRBD2. CDR1 and CDR2 from the germline V gene are SGHRS and YFSETQ. This CDR3 spans 18 amino acids. The J segment lost 8 bases and the V segment lost 1 base, leaving 9 bases of the junction unmatched. CDR3 residues: CASSLWGLAGGVKDEQFF. The CDR3 DNA reads as TGCGCCAGCAGCTTGTGGGGACTAGCGGGAGGGGTGAAGGATGAGCAGTTCTTC. Full variable domain (missing parts from reference TRBV5-1 and TRBJ2-1): KAGVTQTPRYLIKTRGQQVTLSCSPISGHRSVSWYQQTPGQGLQFLFEYFSETQRNKGNFPGRFSGRQFSNSRSEMNVSTLELGDSALYLCASSLWGLAGGVKDEQFFGPGTRLTVL.

This clonotype came up a few times. This rearrangement joins TRBV10-3 to TRBJ2-1, with unresolved D. V lost 4 bases to trimming and J lost 6 bases, with 4 bases between them. The CDR3 sequence is 11 residues long. The V gene's germline CDR1 is ENHRY and CDR2 SYGVKD. The CDR3 DNA reads as TGTGCCATCAGTGTTTCCAATGAGCAGTTCTTC. It specifies CAISVSNEQFF.

This chain links TRBV27 with TRBJ2-7, with TRBD2 matching over 8 bases. V trimming: 2 bases; J trimming: 2 bases; junction bases outside the gene matches: 8. This CDR3 has 16 amino acids. CDR1 is MNHEY, CDR2 SMNVEV, per germline (reference sequence). The CDR3 protein is CASSLLAGQVAYEQYF. The DNA of the CDR3 is TGTGCCAGCAGTTTACTAGCGGGCCAGGTGGCCTACGAGCAGTACTTC.

V usage is TRBV7-9 and J usage is TRBJ2-3, with 13 bases identical to TRBD2. The V gene's germline CDR1 is SEHNR and CDR2 FQNEAQ (reference sequence). V trimming: 5 bases; J trimming: 1 base; junction bases outside the gene matches: 6. The CDR3 runs 17 residues. CDR3 sequence: CASSPGTSGTRTDTQYF. The CDR3 DNA follows: TGTGCCAGCAGCCCCGGGACTAGCGGGACTCGCACAGATACGCAGTATTTT.

This clonotype was seen a few times. The chain joins TRBV9 to TRBJ2-1, with TRBD2 matching over 7 bases. Germline assignment: CDR1 SGDLS and CDR2 YYNGEE. Trimming cost V 4 bases and J 9 bases; bases outside gene matches: 10. The CDR3 runs 14 residues. The CDR3 sequence is CASSTSPSGLEQFF. The CDR3 DNA follows: TGTGCCAGCAGCACCAGCCCTAGCGGTCTTGAGCAGTTCTTC. The whole variable domain, filled in from reference TRBV9 and TRBJ2-1, reads DSGVTQTPKHLITATGQRVTLRCSPRSGDLSVYWYQQSLDQGLQFLIQYYNGEERAKGNILERFSAQQFPDLHSELNLSSLELGDSALYFCASSTSPSGLEQFFGPGTRLTVL.

This clonotype has just a few counts. This chain joins TRBV20-1 and TRBJ1-1; 7 bases agree with TRBD1. This CDR3 has 15 amino acids. Germline trimming cut 1 base from V and 4 bases from J; bases unmatched to any gene: 9. Per germline, CDR1 DFQATT and CDR2 SNEGSKA (reference sequence). CDR3 amino acids: CSARAPDRVGTEAFF. The CDR3 DNA follows: TGCAGTGCTAGAGCCCCTGACAGGGTGGGCACTGAAGCTTTCTTT.

J is TRBJ1-1 and V is TRBV5-1; 8 bases map to TRBD1. Looked up from germline, CDR1 is SGHRS and CDR2 is YFSETQ. The CDR3 is made up of 12 amino acids. V lost 0 bases and J lost 9; bases outside the gene matches: 1. The CDR3 is CASSLGQGKAFF. Here the CDR3 DNA reads TGCGCCAGCAGCTTGGGACAGGGGAAAGCTTTCTTT.

This clonotype has just a few counts. This chain links TRBV7-6 with TRBJ2-5; D perhaps matches TRBD2 (5 bases). Trimming cost V 1 base and J 9 bases, with 18 bases left between them. CDR1 and CDR2 (germline): SGHVS, FNYEAQ. This CDR3 has 15 amino acids. CDR3 DNA: TGTGCCAGCAGCTTAGAGACGGACGGGGAAATCCCCCAGTACTTC. This codes for CASSLETDGEIPQYF.

V usage is TRBV5-1 and J usage is TRBJ2-1, with D possibly TRBD1 on 6 matching bases. Trimming removed 0 bases at V and 2 bases at J, with 18 bases between. The germline V gene encodes CDR1 SGHRS and CDR2 YFSETQ. There are 18 residues in the CDR3. The CDR3 sequence is CASSLDLTGVGPYNEQFF. The CDR3 bases are TGCGCCAGCAGCTTGGACCTGACAGGCGTTGGGCCCTACAATGAGCAGTTCTTC.